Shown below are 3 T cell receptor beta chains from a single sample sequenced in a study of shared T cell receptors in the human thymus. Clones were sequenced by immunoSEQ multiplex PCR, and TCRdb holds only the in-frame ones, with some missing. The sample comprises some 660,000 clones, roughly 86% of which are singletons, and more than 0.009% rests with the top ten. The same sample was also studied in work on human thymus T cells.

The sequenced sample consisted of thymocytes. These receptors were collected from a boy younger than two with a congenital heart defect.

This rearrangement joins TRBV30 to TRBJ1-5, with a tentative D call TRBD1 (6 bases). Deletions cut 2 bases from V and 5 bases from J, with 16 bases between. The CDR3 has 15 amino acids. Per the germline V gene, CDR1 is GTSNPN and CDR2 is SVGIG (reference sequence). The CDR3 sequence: CAWSFRDIGDQPQHF. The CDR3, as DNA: TGTGCCTGGAGTTTTCGGGACATTGGGGATCAGCCCCAGCATTTT. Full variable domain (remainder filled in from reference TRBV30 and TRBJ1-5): SQTIHQWPATLVQPVGSPLSLECTVEGTSNPNLYWYRQAAGRGLQLLFYSVGIGQISSEVPQNLSASRPQDRQFILSSKKLLLSDSGFYLCAWSFRDIGDQPQHFGDGTRLSIL.

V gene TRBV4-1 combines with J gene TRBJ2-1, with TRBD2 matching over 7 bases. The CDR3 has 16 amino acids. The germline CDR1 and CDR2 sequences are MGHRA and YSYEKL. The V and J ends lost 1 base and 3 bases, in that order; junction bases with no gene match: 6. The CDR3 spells CASSQVGLVLYNEQFF. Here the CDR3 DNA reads TGCGCCAGCAGCCAAGTCGGACTAGTCCTCTACAATGAGCAGTTCTTC.

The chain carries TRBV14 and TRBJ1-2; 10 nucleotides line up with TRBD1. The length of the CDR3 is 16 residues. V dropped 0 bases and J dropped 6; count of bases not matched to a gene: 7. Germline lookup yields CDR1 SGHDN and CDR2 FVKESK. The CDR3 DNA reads TGTGCCAGCAGCCAAGAAGTAGGGACAGGGGTTAATGGCTACACCTTC. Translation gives CASSQEVGTGVNGYTF.